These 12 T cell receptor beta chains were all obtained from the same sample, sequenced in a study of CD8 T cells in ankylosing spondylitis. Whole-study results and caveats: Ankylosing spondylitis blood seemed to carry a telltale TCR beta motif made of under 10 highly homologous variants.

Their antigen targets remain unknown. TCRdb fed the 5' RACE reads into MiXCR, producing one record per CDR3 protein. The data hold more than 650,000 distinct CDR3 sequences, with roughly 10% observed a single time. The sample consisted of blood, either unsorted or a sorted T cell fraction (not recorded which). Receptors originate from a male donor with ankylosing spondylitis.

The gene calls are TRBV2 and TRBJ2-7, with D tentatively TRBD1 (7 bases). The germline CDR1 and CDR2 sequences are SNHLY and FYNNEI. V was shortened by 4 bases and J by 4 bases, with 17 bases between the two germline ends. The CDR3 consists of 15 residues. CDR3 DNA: TGTGCCAGCAGTGTTGCGGGACAGCTTTTTTACGAGCAGTACTTC. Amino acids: CASSVAGQLFYEQYF.

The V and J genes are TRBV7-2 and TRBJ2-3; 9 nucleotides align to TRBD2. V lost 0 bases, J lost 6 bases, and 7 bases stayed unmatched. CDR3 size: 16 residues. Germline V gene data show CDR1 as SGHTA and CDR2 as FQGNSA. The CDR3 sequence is CASSLARGAGGDTQYF. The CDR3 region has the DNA TGTGCCAGCAGCTTAGCGCGGGGAGCGGGAGGTGATACGCAGTATTTT.

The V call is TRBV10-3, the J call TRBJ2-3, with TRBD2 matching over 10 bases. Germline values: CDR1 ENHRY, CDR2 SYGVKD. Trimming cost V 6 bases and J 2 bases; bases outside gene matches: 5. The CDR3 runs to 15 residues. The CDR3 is CAIRSSGGLTDTQYF. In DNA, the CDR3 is TGTGCCATCAGGAGTAGCGGGGGGCTCACAGATACGCAGTATTTT.

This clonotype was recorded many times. The CDR3 DNA reads as TGTGCCAGCAGGCACGGGAGATTCTACGAGCAGTACTTC. This translates into CASRHGRFYEQYF. This chain links TRBV12-3 or TRBV12-4 with TRBJ2-7, with D possibly matching TRBD2 (6 bases). Trimming removed 6 bases at V and 3 bases at J, with 12 bases between. This CDR3 comprises 13 residues.

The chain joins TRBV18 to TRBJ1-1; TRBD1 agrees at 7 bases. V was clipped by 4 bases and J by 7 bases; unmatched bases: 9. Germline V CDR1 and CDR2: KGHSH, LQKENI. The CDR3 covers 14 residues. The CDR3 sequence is CASSRTGTADEAFF. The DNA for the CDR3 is TGTGCCAGCTCACGAACTGGGACAGCAGATGAAGCTTTCTTT. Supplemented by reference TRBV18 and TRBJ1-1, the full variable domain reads NAGVMQNPRHLVRRRGQEARLRCSPMKGHSHVYWYRQLPEEGLKFMVYLQKENIIDESGMPKERFSAEFPKEGPSILRIQQVVRGDSAAYFCASSRTGTADEAFFGQGTRLTVV.

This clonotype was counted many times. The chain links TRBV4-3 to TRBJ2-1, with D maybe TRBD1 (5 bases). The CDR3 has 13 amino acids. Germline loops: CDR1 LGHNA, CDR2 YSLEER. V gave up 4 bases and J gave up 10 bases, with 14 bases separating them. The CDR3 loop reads CASSRGVGREQFF. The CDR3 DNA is TGCGCCAGCAGCCGTGGGGTGGGGCGGGAGCAGTTCTTC.

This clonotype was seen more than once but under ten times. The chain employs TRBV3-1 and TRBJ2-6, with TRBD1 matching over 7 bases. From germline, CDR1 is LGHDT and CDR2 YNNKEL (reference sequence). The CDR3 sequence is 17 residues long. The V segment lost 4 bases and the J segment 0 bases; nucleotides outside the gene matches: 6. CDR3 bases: TGTGCCAGCAGCCTAGGGACAGCAAGCTCTGGGGCCAACGTCCTGACTTTC. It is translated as CASSLGTASSGANVLTF.

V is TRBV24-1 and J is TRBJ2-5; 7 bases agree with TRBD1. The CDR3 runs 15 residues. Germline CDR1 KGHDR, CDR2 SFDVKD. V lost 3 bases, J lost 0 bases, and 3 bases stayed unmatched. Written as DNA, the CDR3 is TGTGCCACCAGTGATCCGACAGGGAACCAAGAGACCCAGTACTTC. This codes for CATSDPTGNQETQYF.

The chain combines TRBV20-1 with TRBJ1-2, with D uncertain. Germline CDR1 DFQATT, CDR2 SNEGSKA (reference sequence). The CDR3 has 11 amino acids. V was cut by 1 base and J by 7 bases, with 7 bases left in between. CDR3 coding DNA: TGCAGTGCTAGAGTTCAGGTTGGCTACACCTTC. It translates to CSARVQVGYTF.

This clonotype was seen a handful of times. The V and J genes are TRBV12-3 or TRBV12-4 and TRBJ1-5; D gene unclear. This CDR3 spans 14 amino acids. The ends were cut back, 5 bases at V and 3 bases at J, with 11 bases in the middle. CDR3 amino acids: CASSATFSNQPQHF. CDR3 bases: TGTGCCAGCAGTGCGACATTTTCCAATCAGCCCCAGCATTTT.

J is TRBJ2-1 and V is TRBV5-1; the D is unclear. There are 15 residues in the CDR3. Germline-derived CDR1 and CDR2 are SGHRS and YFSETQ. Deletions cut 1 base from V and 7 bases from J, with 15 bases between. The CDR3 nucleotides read TGCGCCAGCAGCTTGTTTGGCGACCCGGCAAATGAGCAGTTCTTC. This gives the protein CASSLFGDPANEQFF.

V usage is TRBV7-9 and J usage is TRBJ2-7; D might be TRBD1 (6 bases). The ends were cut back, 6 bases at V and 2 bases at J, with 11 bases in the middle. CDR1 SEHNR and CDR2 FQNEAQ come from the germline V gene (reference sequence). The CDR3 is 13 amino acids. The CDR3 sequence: CASSPWDTYEQYF. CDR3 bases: TGTGCCAGCAGTCCATGGGACACCTACGAGCAGTACTTC.